These 10 T cell receptor beta chains share one sample of origin, sequenced in a study of glioma-infiltrating T cells after dendritic cell vaccination. Regarding time point: after dendritic cell vaccination, including at tumor progression/relapse. Measured with immunoSEQ multiplex PCR; TCRdb has only the in-frame clones, and not every one. Found here are tens of thousands of clones, roughly 86% of them singletons; the top ten hold around a tenth. The sequenced sample was blood, obtained after dendritic cell vaccination. These receptors were collected from a human donor with glioblastoma.

This rearrangement joins TRBV5-1 to TRBJ2-7; 7 bases are shared with TRBD1. This CDR3 spans 15 amino acids. Germline V CDR1 and CDR2: SGHRS, YFSETQ. V shed 1 base, J shed 2 bases, and the junction held 6 bases outside the gene matches. CDR3 sequence (DNA): TGCGCCAGCAGCTTGCGTACAGGGGCCACCTACGAGCAGTACTTC. It codes for CASSLRTGATYEQYF.

The gene calls are TRBV18 and TRBJ2-7, with D possibly matching TRBD1 (5 bases). V was pared by 0 bases and J by 1 base, with 13 bases between. This CDR3 comprises 16 residues. Germline CDR1 and CDR2: KGHSH and LQKENI. The CDR3: CASSPPQGQTSYEQYF. In DNA, the CDR3 is TGTGCCAGCTCACCACCGCAGGGCCAGACTTCCTACGAGCAGTACTTC.

The genes are TRBV4-2 and TRBJ2-3, with TRBD2 matching 9 bases. CDR3 length: 16 amino acids. Per germline, CDR1 LGHNA and CDR2 YNFKEQ. The V and J ends lost 0 bases and 11 bases, in that order; junction bases with no gene match: 12. CDR3: CASSQEGQLAGNRQYF. For the CDR3, the DNA is TGTGCCAGCAGCCAAGAGGGGCAACTAGCGGGCAATAGGCAGTATTTT.

This clone showed up just once. This chain connects TRBV18 to TRBJ2-1; a weak D match, TRBD2 (6 bases). Germline assignment: CDR1 KGHSH and CDR2 LQKENI. This CDR3 contains 19 residues. Trimming pared 5 bases from V and 0 bases from J, leaving 23 bases between. CDR3 residues: CASSAQGRRVSSSYNEQFF. DNA for the CDR3: TGTGCCAGCTCAGCCCAAGGGAGGAGGGTCTCGAGCTCCTACAATGAGCAGTTCTTC.

The rearrangement links TRBV11-3 to TRBJ2-7, with 12 bases lining up with TRBD2. Per the germline V gene, CDR1 is SGHNT and CDR2 is YENEEA. After removal of 0 bases from V and 4 bases from J, the junction contained 4 bases not matched to a gene. There are 16 residues in the CDR3. CDR3 protein: CASSLDGLAGGYEQYF. Written as DNA, the CDR3 is TGTGCCAGCAGCTTAGATGGTCTAGCGGGAGGGTACGAGCAGTACTTC.

The chain joins TRBV5-4 to TRBJ2-7; possibly TRBD1 for D (6 bases). The CDR3 length is 13 residues. V shed 5 bases and J shed 7 bases, with 16 bases lying between them. Germline CDR1 reads SGHNT; CDR2 reads YYREEE (reference sequence). The CDR3 loop is CASSDRTRGEQYF. The CDR3 DNA is TGTGCCAGCAGTGACAGGACGAGGGGGGAGCAGTACTTC.

This clone is medium-sized. This chain links TRBV5-1 with TRBJ2-1; 8 bases fit TRBD2. CDR1 is SGHRS, CDR2 YFSETQ, per germline. The CDR3 consists of 16 residues. The V gene end was trimmed by 4 bases and the J gene end by 6 bases; junction bases not matched to a gene: 12. CDR3 nucleotide sequence: TGCGCCAGCAGCCCTGACGGGGGGGGAATGCGCAATGAGCAGTTCTTC. Translating it yields CASSPDGGGMRNEQFF. The full variable domain, rest sourced from reference TRBV5-1 and TRBJ2-1, is KAGVTQTPRYLIKTRGQQVTLSCSPISGHRSVSWYQQTPGQGLQFLFEYFSETQRNKGNFPGRFSGRQFSNSRSEMNVSTLELGDSALYLCASSPDGGGMRNEQFFGPGTRLTVL.

Here the CDR3 DNA reads TGTGCCAGCAGCTCACGAGGATTGGGTGGGGCCAACGTCCTGACTTTC. It yields the protein CASSSRGLGGANVLTF. The gene calls are TRBV11-3 and TRBJ2-6; no clear D. The CDR3 spans 16 residues. The germline V and J ends were trimmed by 4 bases and 3 bases, with 13 bases remaining between them. Germline CDR1 SGHNT, CDR2 YENEEA.

The chain is built from TRBV5-1 and TRBJ2-7; 10 positions match TRBD1. Germline V gene data show CDR1 as SGHRS and CDR2 as YFSETQ. The CDR3 is 15 amino acids. The V and J ends lost 4 bases and 4 bases, in that order; junction bases with no gene match: 8. Here the CDR3 reads CASSHGGTGVYEQYF. CDR3 DNA: TGCGCCAGCAGCCATGGTGGGACAGGGGTTTACGAGCAGTACTTC.

The chain links TRBV6-1 to TRBJ1-1; 9 bases agree with TRBD1. Germline CDR1 is MNHNS and CDR2 is SASEGT. The junction had 9 bases not matched to a gene; V was cut back by 10 bases and J by 0 bases. The CDR3 totals 15 residues. CDR3 coding DNA: TGTGCCACCGGTGGGACAGGGTCGTTGAACACTGAAGCTTTCTTT. Translation: CATGGTGSLNTEAFF.